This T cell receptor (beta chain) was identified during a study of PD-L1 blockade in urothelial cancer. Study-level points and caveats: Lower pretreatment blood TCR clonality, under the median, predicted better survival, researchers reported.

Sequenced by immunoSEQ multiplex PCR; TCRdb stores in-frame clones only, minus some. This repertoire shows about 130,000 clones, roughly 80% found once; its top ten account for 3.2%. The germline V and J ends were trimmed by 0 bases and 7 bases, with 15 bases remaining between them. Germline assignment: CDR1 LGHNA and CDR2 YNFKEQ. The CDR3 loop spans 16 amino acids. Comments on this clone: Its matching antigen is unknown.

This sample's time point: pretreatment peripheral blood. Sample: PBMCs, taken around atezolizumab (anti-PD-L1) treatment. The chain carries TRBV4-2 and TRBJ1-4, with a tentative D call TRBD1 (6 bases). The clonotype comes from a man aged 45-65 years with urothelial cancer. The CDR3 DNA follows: TGTGCCAGCAGCCAAGATCTGTACAGGGAGGGTGAAAAACTGTTTTTT. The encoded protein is CASSQDLYREGEKLFF.